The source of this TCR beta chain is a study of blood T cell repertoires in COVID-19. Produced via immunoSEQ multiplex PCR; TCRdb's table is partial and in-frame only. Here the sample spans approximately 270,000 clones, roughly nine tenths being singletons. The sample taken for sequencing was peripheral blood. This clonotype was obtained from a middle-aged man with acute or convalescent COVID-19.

For the CDR3, the DNA is TGTGCCAGCAGTGGGGGGCAGACCCAGTACTTC. Translating gives CASSGGQTQYF. J is TRBJ2-5 and V is TRBV25-1; possibly TRBD1 for D (6 bases). V gave up 4 bases and J gave up 6 bases, with 6 bases separating them. The CDR3 spans 11 residues. Germline V gene lookup returns CDR1 MGHDK and CDR2 SYGVNS.